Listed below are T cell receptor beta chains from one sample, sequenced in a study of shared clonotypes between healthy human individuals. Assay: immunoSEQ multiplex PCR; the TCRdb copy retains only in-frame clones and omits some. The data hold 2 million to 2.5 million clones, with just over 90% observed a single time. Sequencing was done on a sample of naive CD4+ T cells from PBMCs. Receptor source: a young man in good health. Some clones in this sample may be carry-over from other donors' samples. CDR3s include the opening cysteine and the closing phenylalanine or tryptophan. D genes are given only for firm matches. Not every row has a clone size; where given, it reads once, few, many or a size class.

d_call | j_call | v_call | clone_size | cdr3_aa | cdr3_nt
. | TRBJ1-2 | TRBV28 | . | CASSLPRQLYGYTF | TGTGCCAGCAGTCTCCCTCGACAGCTCTATGGCTACACCTTC
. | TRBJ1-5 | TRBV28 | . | CASSFTIVPTGQPQHF | TGTGCCAGCAGTTTTACAATAGTGCCTACGGGTCAGCCCCAGCATTTT
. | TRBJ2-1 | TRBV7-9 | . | CASSWFSSSYNEQFF | TGTGCCAGCAGCTGGTTCTCAAGCTCCTACAATGAGCAGTTCTTC
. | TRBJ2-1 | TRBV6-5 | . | CASSSTGYNEQFF | TGTGCCAGCAGTTCGACAGGTTACAATGAGCAGTTCTTC
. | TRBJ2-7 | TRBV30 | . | CAWSGNYGPPYEQYF | TGTGCCTGGAGTGGTAACTATGGACCCCCCTACGAGCAGTACTTC
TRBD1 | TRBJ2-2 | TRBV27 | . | CASTSDQGADTGELFF | TGTGCCAGCACTTCGGATCAGGGGGCCGACACCGGGGAGCTGTTTTTT
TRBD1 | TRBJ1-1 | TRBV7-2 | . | CASSDPGGRNFMNTEAFF | TGTGCCAGCAGCGACCCAGGGGGCCGAAATTTCATGAACACTGAAGCTTTCTTT
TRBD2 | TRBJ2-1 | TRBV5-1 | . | CASNELAGGPNEQFF | TGCGCCAGCAACGAACTAGCGGGAGGGCCCAATGAGCAGTTCTTC
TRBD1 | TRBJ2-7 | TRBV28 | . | CASSLWTGGSYEQYF | TGTGCCAGCAGTTTATGGACAGGGGGAAGCTACGAGCAGTACTTC
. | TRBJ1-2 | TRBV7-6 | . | CASSMRTSLGYTF | TGTGCCAGCAGCATGCGGACATCACTGGGGTACACCTTC
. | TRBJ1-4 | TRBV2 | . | CASSQALPGGEKLFF | TGTGCCAGCAGTCAAGCCCTCCCGGGTGGCGAAAAACTGTTTTTT
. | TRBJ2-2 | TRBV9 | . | CASSVHSDTNTGELFF | TGTGCCAGCAGCGTCCACAGTGACACGAACACCGGGGAGCTGTTTTTT
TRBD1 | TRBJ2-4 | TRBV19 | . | CASTPPDATGENIQYF | TGTGCCAGTACCCCCCCAGACGCGACAGGGGAAAACATTCAGTACTTC
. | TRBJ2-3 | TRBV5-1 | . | CASSAITPVGDTQYF | TGCGCCAGCAGCGCGATTACACCGGTGGGAGATACGCAGTATTTT
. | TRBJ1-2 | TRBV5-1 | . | CASKQLYGYTF | TGCGCCAGCAAGCAGCTCTATGGCTACACCTTC
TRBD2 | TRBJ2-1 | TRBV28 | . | CASSLSGRENEQFF | TGTGCCAGCAGCCTTAGCGGGAGGGAGAATGAGCAGTTCTTC
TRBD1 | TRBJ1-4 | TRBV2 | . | CASLDRGYEKLFF | TGTGCCAGCCTGGACAGGGGTTATGAAAAACTGTTTTTT
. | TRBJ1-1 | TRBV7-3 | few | CASSLERNTEAFF | TGTGCCAGCAGCTTAGAAAGGAACACTGAAGCTTTCTTT
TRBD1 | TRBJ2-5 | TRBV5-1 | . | CASSSDRVETQYF | TGCGCCAGCAGCTCCGACAGGGTAGAGACCCAGTACTTC
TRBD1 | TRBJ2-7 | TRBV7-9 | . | CASSPSPGTGDSHEQYF | TGTGCCAGCAGCCCGTCCCCCGGGACAGGGGATTCCCACGAGCAGTACTTC
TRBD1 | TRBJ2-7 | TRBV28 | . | CASTKPGQLYEQYF | TGTGCCAGCACAAAGCCGGGACAGCTCTACGAGCAGTACTTC
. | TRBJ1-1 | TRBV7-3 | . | CASSLRSSFSPFNTEAFF | TGTGCCAGCAGCTTAAGGAGCTCTTTTTCCCCGTTTAACACTGAAGCTTTCTTT
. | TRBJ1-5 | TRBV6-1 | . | CASSEAGRQPQHF | TGTGCCAGCAGTGAAGCGGGGAGACAGCCCCAGCATTTT
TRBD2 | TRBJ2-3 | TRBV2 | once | CASTRTSGLLTDTQYF | TGTGCCAGCACCCGGACTAGCGGGCTACTCACAGATACGCAGTATTTT
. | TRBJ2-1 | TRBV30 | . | CAWSVYEVGEQFF | TGTGCCTGGAGTGTATACGAAGTCGGTGAGCAGTTCTTC
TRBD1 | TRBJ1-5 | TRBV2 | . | CASSETGGLVQPQHF | TGTGCCAGCAGTGAGACAGGGGGCTTAGTTCAGCCCCAGCATTTT
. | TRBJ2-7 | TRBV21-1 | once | CASSKPGQGVCEQYF | TGTGCCAGCAGTAAACCGGGACAGGGGGTATGCGAGCAGTACTTC
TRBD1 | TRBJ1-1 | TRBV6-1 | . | CASRARGRGEAFF | TGTGCCAGCAGAGCCAGGGGGCGAGGTGAAGCTTTCTTT
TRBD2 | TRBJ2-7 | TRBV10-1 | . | CASSEAAGGNEQYF | TGCGCCAGCAGTGAGGCGGCGGGAGGAAACGAGCAGTACTTC
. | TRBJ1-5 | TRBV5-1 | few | CASSLEGSNQPQHF | TGCGCCAGCAGCTTGGAAGGGAGCAATCAGCCCCAGCATTTT
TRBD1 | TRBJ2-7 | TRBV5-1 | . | CASSRDSLYEQYF | TGCGCCAGCAGTCGGGACAGCCTTTACGAGCAGTACTTC
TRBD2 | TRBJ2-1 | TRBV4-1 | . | CASSLSGTSVYNEQFF | TGCGCCAGCAGCCTATCCGGGACTAGCGTCTACAATGAGCAGTTCTTC
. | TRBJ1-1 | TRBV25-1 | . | CASSESAGVGNTEAFF | TGTGCCAGCAGTGAATCGGCAGGGGTGGGGAACACTGAAGCTTTCTTT
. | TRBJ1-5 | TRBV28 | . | CASTLGQSNQPQHF | TGTGCCAGCACCCTCGGACAGAGCAATCAGCCCCAGCATTTT
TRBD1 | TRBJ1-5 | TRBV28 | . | CASRPGGRQPQHF | TGTGCCAGCAGACCAGGGGGCAGGCAGCCCCAGCATTTT
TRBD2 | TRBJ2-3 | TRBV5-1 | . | CASSGPPTVYTQYF | TGCGCCAGTAGCGGGCCCCCGACAGTGTATACGCAGTATTTT
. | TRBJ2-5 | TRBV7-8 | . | CASSFSDGYQETQYF | TGTGCCAGCAGCTTTTCAGACGGTTACCAAGAGACCCAGTACTTC
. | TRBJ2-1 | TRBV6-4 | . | CASSLGGVTKQFF | TGTGCCAGCAGCTTGGGGGGAGTGACCAAGCAGTTCTTC
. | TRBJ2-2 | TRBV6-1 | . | CASSRLGAGTGELFF | TGTGCCAGCAGCCGCCTGGGGGCGGGCACCGGGGAGCTGTTTTTT
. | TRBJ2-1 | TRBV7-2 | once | CASSLAATGLGTYNEQFF | TGTGCCAGCAGCTTAGCGGCCACAGGTCTGGGCACCTACAATGAGCAGTTCTTC
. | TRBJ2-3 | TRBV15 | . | CATSPGNTQYF | TGTGCCACCAGTCCCGGAAATACGCAGTATTTT
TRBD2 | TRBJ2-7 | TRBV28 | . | CASSSLAEGRREQYF | TGTGCCAGCAGTTCGCTAGCGGAGGGAAGGCGGGAGCAGTACTTC
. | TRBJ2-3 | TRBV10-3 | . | CAISAAGGTDTQYF | TGTGCCATCAGTGCCGCCGGGGGCACAGATACGCAGTATTTT
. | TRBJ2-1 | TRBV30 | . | CAFKPGVEQFF | TGTGCCTTTAAACCGGGCGTTGAGCAGTTCTTC
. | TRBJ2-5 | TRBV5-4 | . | CTSSLSRETQYF | TGTACCAGCAGCTTATCAAGGGAGACCCAGTACTTC
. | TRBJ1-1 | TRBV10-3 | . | CAISAQSNTEAFF | TGTGCCATCAGTGCGCAATCAAACACTGAAGCTTTCTTT
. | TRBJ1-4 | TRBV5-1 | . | CASSLGPSGEKLFF | TGCGCCAGTTCCCTCGGGCCCTCGGGAGAAAAACTGTTTTTT
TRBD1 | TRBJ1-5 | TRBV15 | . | CATSRSRQGFNQPQHF | TGTGCCACCAGCAGAAGCCGACAGGGCTTCAATCAGCCCCAGCATTTT
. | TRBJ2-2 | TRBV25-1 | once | CASSTLIQDTGELFF | TGTGCCAGCAGTACTTTAATACAGGACACCGGGGAGCTGTTTTTT
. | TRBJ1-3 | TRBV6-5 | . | CASSYGNTIYF | TGTGCCAGCAGTTATGGAAACACCATATATTTT
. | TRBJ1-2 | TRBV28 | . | CASSLVQGYGYTF | TGTGCCAGCAGTTTGGTACAGGGCTATGGCTACACCTTC